The rows below give T cell receptor beta chains drawn from one sample of a study of T cells in Graves' hyperthyroidism and ophthalmopathy. One entry per CDR3 protein, called by TCRdb with MiXCR from the multiplex PCR reads. The sample contains over 250,000 distinct CDR3 sequences, around 13% of which appear only once. The sample comprised blood. These receptors were taken from a middle-aged woman with Graves' ophthalmopathy. CDR3s include the opening cysteine and the closing phenylalanine or tryptophan. The order of the fields is J gene, V gene, clone size, D gene, CDR3 DNA, CDR3 protein. D genes are given only for firm matches. Clone sizes are given selectively: once, few, many, or a class where the clone is expanded.

>TRBJ1-2|TRBV10-3|many|NA
TGTGCCATCAGGGAGGACGGACTGGGGTATGGCTACACCTTC
CAIREDGLGYGYTF
>TRBJ1-1|TRBV19|many|NA
TGTGCCAGTAGTATAGCGTCGGGATTGAACACTGAAGCTTTCTTT
CASSIASGLNTEAFF
>TRBJ1-1|TRBV10-3|NA|TRBD1
TGTGCCATCAGTCCCGGGACAGGGAACACTGAAGCTTTCTTT
CAISPGTGNTEAFF
>TRBJ1-2|TRBV6-1|many|NA
TGTGCCAGCAGTGAACAGGGGCTTGGCTACACCTTC
CASSEQGLGYTF
>TRBJ2-2|TRBV2|many|TRBD2
TGTGCCAGCAGTCCCGGGGGGGACACCGGGGAGCTGTTTTTT
CASSPGGDTGELFF
>TRBJ1-1|TRBV12-3/TRBV12-4|many|NA
TGTGCCAGCAGTTTCTATGGGGGTCCCACTGAAGCTTTCTTT
CASSFYGGPTEAFF
>TRBJ2-7|TRBV15|many|NA
TGTGCCACCAAAACGGACGAGATCTCCTACGAGCAGTACTTC
CATKTDEISYEQYF
>TRBJ1-4|TRBV4-1|NA|NA
TGCGCCAGCGCACCATCGACGGCCTTATATGAAAAACTGTTTTTT
CASAPSTALYEKLFF
>TRBJ1-6|TRBV5-4|few|NA
TGTGCCAGCAGCTTGTCGGGGACCGATTCACCCCTCCACTTT
CASSLSGTDSPLHF
>TRBJ1-1|TRBV10-3|NA|TRBD1
TGTGCCATCAGTGGGGGGACAGGAGTGTTTAGAGAAGCTTTCTTT
CAISGGTGVFREAFF
>TRBJ2-1|TRBV7-8|many|NA
TGTGCCAGCAGCTTAGGTTCCCTAGAACGGCATGAGCAGTTCTTC
CASSLGSLERHEQFF
>TRBJ2-2|TRBV7-2|NA|NA
TGTGCCAGCAGCTTGTACTCCTCTATCATCACCGGGGAGCTGTCTTTT
CASSLYSSIITGELSF
>TRBJ2-7|TRBV2|NA|NA
TGTGCCAGCAGTGGGGCAGGGGCTTGGGAGCAGTACTTC
CASSGAGAWEQYF
>TRBJ2-7|TRBV20-1|few|NA
TGCAGTGCTAGAGATCCAACAGGGAACCCCTACGAGCAGTACTTC
CSARDPTGNPYEQYF
>TRBJ2-1|TRBV19|many|NA
TGTGCCAGCGGACGGGACCGGGGGCAGTTCTTC
CASGRDRGQFF
>TRBJ2-2|TRBV10-3|few|NA
TGTGCCATCAGTGCAGGGTCCACCGGGGAGCTGTTTTTT
CAISAGSTGELFF
>TRBJ2-2|TRBV12-3/TRBV12-4|NA|NA
TGTGCCAGCAGTTTAGGGATTTCGAACACCGGGGAGCTGTTTTTT
CASSLGISNTGELFF
>TRBJ1-1|TRBV4-1|few|NA
TGCGCCAGCAGCTTTAACGGCAGGCTGAGTGAAGCTTTCTTT
CASSFNGRLSEAFF
>TRBJ2-1|TRBV28|many|TRBD2
TGTGCCAGCAGTTTTCAAGGGACTAGCCAGAATGAGCAGTTCTTC
CASSFQGTSQNEQFF
>TRBJ2-5|TRBV7-9|NA|TRBD2
TGTGCCAGCAGCCGCGGAGTAGCGGGGCTCCAAGAGACCCAGTACTTC
CASSRGVAGLQETQYF
>TRBJ1-1|TRBV12-3/TRBV12-4|few|TRBD1
TGTGCCAGCAGTGAGGGGGCTGGTGGAGCTTTCTTT
CASSEGAGGAFF
>TRBJ1-1|TRBV7-8|many|NA
TGTGCCAGCAGCTCAGAAACTGAAGCTTTCTTT
CASSSETEAFF
>TRBJ1-1|TRBV19|many|NA
TGTGCCAGTAGTATAGAGACGAACACTGAAGCTTTCTTT
CASSIETNTEAFF
>TRBJ2-2|TRBV12-3/TRBV12-4|many|NA
TGTGCCAGCAGTACAGGATGGAACACCGGGGAGCTGTTTTTT
CASSTGWNTGELFF
>TRBJ2-2|TRBV11-2|NA|TRBD1
TGTGCCAGCAGCTCTCCAGGGGGCGCGGACACCGGGGAGCTGTTTTTT
CASSSPGGADTGELFF
>TRBJ1-2|TRBV2|NA|NA
TGTGCCAGCGGGAACAGGGCCGACTATGGCTACACCTTC
CASGNRADYGYTF
>TRBJ2-7|TRBV6-5|many|NA
TGTGCCAGCAGTTACTTTAGGGGGTCCTACGAGCAGTACTTC
CASSYFRGSYEQYF
>TRBJ1-2|TRBV29-1|many|NA
TGCAGCGTTGGAGCCATGGGCCCCTATGGCTACACCTTC
CSVGAMGPYGYTF